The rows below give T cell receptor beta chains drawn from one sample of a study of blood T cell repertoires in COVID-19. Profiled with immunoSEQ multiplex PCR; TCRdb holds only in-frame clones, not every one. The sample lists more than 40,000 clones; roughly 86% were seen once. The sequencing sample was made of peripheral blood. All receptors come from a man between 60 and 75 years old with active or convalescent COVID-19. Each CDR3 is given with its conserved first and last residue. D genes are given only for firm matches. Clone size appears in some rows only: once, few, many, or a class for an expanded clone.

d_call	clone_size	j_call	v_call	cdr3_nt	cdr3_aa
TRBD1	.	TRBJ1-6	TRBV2	TGTGCCAGCAGTGAACAGGGACAGGGCAATTCACCCCTCCACTTT	CASSEQGQGNSPLHF
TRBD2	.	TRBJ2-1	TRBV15	TGTGCCACCGACATTGCGGGGGTCTACAATGAGCAGTTCTTC	CATDIAGVYNEQFF
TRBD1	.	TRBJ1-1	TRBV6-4	TGTGCCAGCAGACCGAACCCGGAGGGACAGGTTAGGGCTTTCTTT	CASRPNPEGQVRAFF
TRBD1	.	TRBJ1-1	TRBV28	TGTGCCAGCAGGTCGACAGGGGATACTGAAGCTTTCTTT	CASRSTGDTEAFF
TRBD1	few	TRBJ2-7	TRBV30	TGTGCCTGGAGTGTACTGGGGTGGGACAGGGTTCACGAGCAGTACTTC	CAWSVLGWDRVHEQYF
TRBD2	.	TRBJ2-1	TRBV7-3	TGTGCCAGCAGCTTACTAGCGGGAGTCTACAATGAGCAGTTCTTC	CASSLLAGVYNEQFF
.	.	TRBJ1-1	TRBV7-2	TGTGCCAGCAGCTTAGATGAACAGAATACTGAAGCTTTCTTT	CASSLDEQNTEAFF
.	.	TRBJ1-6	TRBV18	TGTGCCAGCTCACCAGGACTGAGTGACAATTCACCCCTCCACTTT	CASSPGLSDNSPLHF
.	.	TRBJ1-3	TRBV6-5	TGTGCCAGCAGCCGGAACCGGGACACGGTGGGCACCATATATTTT	CASSRNRDTVGTIYF
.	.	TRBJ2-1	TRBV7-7	TGTGCCAGCAGCCCCTCCAGAACCCTTCAGGGTACCCACAGTAGAGAGCAGTTCTTC	CASSPSRTLQGTHSREQFF
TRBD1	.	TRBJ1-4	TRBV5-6	TGTGCCAGCAGCTTGGAAACAGGGGTCGAAAAACTGTTTTTT	CASSLETGVEKLFF
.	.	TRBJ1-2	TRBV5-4	TGTGCCAGCAGCTTGGCAGCCAGGGTGAACTATGGCTACACCTTC	CASSLAARVNYGYTF
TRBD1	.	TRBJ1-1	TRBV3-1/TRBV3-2	TGTGCCAGCAGCCAAGACAGGGGGCGAGGGGCTTTCTTT	CASSQDRGRGAFF
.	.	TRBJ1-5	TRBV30	TGTGCCTGGGGACAGTTAAATCAGCCCCAGCATTTT	CAWGQLNQPQHF
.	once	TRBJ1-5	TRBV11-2	TGTGCCAGCAGCTTAGACGACGGGGGGCGGGCCGGCAATCAGCCCCAGCATTTT	CASSLDDGGRAGNQPQHF
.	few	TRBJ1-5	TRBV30	TGTGCCTGGAGTGTACAGGGTGATCAGCCCCAGCATTTT	CAWSVQGDQPQHF
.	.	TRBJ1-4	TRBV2	TGTGCCAGCATCCCCCCCACGGGGGAAAAACTGTTTTTT	CASIPPTGEKLFF
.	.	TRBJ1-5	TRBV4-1	TGCGCCAGCAGCCAAGGTTACAGGGAAAGCAATCAGCCCCAGCATTTT	CASSQGYRESNQPQHF
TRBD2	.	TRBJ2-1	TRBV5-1	TGCGCCAGCAGCCCCCAAGCGGGGGGGACCTACAATGAGCAGTTCTTC	CASSPQAGGTYNEQFF
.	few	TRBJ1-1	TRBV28	TGTGCCAGCAGTTTGGGGAGGGAAGCTTTCTTT	CASSLGREAFF
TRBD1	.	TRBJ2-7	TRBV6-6	TGTGCCAGCAGTAACCACGACAGGGGATTGTCCTACGAGCAGTACTTC	CASSNHDRGLSYEQYF
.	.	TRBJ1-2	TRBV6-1	TGTGCCAGCAGTGACCGGGACTATGGCTACACCTTC	CASSDRDYGYTF
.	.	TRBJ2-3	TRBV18	TGTGCCAGCTCACCACCTCAGGGCCGCACAGATACGCAGTATTTT	CASSPPQGRTDTQYF
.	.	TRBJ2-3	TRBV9	TGTGCCAGCAGCGCAGATGGCTGGTATACGCAATATTTT	CASSADGWYTQYF
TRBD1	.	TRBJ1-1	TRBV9	TGTGCCAGCAGCGGACAGGGGGCCGGCACTGAAGCTTTCTTT	CASSGQGAGTEAFF
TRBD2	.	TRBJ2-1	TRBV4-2	TGTGCCAGCAGCCAAAATAGCGGGGCCGACAATGAGCAGTTCTTC	CASSQNSGADNEQFF